Below are 32 T cell receptor beta chains sequenced from a single sample in a study of shared clonotypes between healthy human individuals. Libraries were prepared by immunoSEQ multiplex PCR; TCRdb keeps only in-frame clonotypes and omits some of them. The data hold 2 million to 2.5 million clones, with approximately 96% observed a single time. Material: naive CD4+ T cells sorted from blood. Documented subset: CD45RA+ positively selected. The receptors were gathered from a man aged 18 to 30 in good health.

In its sample, this clone was seen once. The chain combines TRBV7-8 with TRBJ1-6; tentatively, D is TRBD1 (5 bases). Trimming stripped 3 bases from V and 6 bases from J, with 18 bases between. Germline CDR1 is SGHVS and CDR2 is FQNEAQ. The CDR3 is 17 residues long. The CDR3 DNA follows: TGTGCCAGCAGCTTCGAAGGGGCGGGGGGTCGTAATTCACCCCTCCACTTT. Translation: CASSFEGAGGRNSPLHF.

The genes are TRBV11-3 and TRBJ2-3; D unclear. The CDR3 spans 13 residues. Trimming shortened V by 5 bases and J by 6 bases, and 12 bases separated the two germline ends. Germline CDR1 reads SGHNT; CDR2 reads YENEEA. The CDR3 is CASSPGYLDTQYF. The CDR3 DNA reads as TGTGCCAGCAGCCCGGGTTATTTGGATACGCAGTATTTT. The full variable domain, in which reference TRBV11-3 and TRBJ2-3 provide the parts outside the CDR3, is EAGVVQSPRYKIIEKKQPVAFWCNPISGHNTLYWYLQNLGQGPELLIRYENEEAVDDSQLPKDRFSAERLKGVDSTLKIQPAELGDSAVYLCASSPGYLDTQYFGPGTRLTVL.

This chain joins TRBV7-8 and TRBJ1-1; TRBD1 matches 9 bases. Germline CDR1 is SGHVS and CDR2 is FQNEAQ. The CDR3 sequence is 13 residues long. The V gene end was trimmed by 4 bases and the J gene end by 5 bases; junction bases not matched to a gene: 2. The CDR3 DNA sequence: TGTGCCAGCAGCTCCGACAGGGGGACTGAAGCTTTCTTT. It specifies CASSSDRGTEAFF.

The gene calls are TRBV10-3 and TRBJ2-5; 8 nucleotides match TRBD1. The CDR3 consists of 14 residues. Germline assignment: CDR1 ENHRY and CDR2 SYGVKD. V was clipped by 10 bases and J by 5 bases; unmatched bases: 12. CDR3 sequence reads: CASDPQGVGETQYF. CDR3 bases: TGTGCCAGCGACCCACAGGGGGTTGGGGAGACCCAGTACTTC.

V is TRBV2 and J is TRBJ2-2; D ambiguous. Trimming took off 7 bases at V and 2 bases at J, with 5 bases between the two ends. Looked up from germline, CDR1 is SNHLY and CDR2 is FYNNEI. CDR3 length equals 12 residues. The CDR3 sequence: CASNPNTGELFF. CDR3 nucleotides: TGTGCCAGCAATCCAAACACCGGGGAGCTGTTTTTT.

This clone was detected only once. The chain uses TRBV28 and TRBJ1-2; D gene unclear. Trimming took off 6 bases at V and 5 bases at J, with 13 bases between the two ends. CDR1 MDHEN and CDR2 SYDVKM come from the germline V gene. The CDR3 is 13 residues long. The CDR3 region is CASRHTTRYGYTF. CDR3 DNA: TGTGCCAGCAGACACACTACTAGGTATGGCTACACCTTC.

J is TRBJ2-7 and V is TRBV4-1; unclear D gene. Germline CDR1 MGHRA, CDR2 YSYEKL. This CDR3 contains 13 residues. The ends were cut back, 1 base at V and 2 bases at J, with 6 bases in the middle. The CDR3 sequence is CASSQGGAYEQYF. CDR3 nucleotides: TGCGCCAGCAGCCAAGGAGGCGCCTACGAGCAGTACTTC.

This clone was picked up one time. This chain joins TRBV5-6 and TRBJ2-2, with D perhaps matching TRBD1 (5 bases). The CDR3 has 17 residues. V lost 0 bases and J 0 bases, leaving 12 bases between the germline ends. Germline V gene sequence: CDR1 SGHDT, CDR2 YYEEEE. DNA of the CDR3: TGTGCCAGCAGCTTGGACGGCCCAGGGTCGAACACCGGGGAGCTGTTTTTT. It codes for CASSLDGPGSNTGELFF.

The chain joins TRBV27 to TRBJ2-7, with D maybe TRBD1 (5 bases). Trimming removed 5 bases at V and 0 bases at J, with 14 bases between. This CDR3 is built from 15 residues. Germline V gene sequence: CDR1 MNHEY, CDR2 SMNVEV (reference sequence). The CDR3 spells CASSMTAQSSYEQYF. CDR3 coding DNA: TGTGCCAGCAGTATGACAGCCCAGAGCTCCTACGAGCAGTACTTC.

The CDR3 sequence is CSVEDRTRANYGYTF. In nucleotides, the CDR3 is TGCAGCGTTGAAGATAGGACACGAGCTAACTATGGCTACACCTTC. This chain uses TRBV29-1 with TRBJ1-2; D possibly corresponds to TRBD1 (5 bases). Germline-derived CDR1 and CDR2 are SQVTM and ANQGSEA. This CDR3 spans 15 amino acids. V lost 0 bases to trimming and J lost 0 bases, with 11 bases between them. The whole variable domain, remainder taken from reference TRBV29-1 and TRBJ1-2, is SAVISQKPSRDICQRGTSLTIQCQVDSQVTMMFWYRQQPGQSLTLIATANQGSEATYESGFVIDKFPISRPNLTFSTLTVSNMSPEDSSIYLCSVEDRTRANYGYTFGSGTRLTVV.

This chain links TRBV11-2 with TRBJ1-3; D gene uncertain. V gave up 2 bases and J gave up 0 bases, with 11 bases separating them. CDR3 length equals 16 residues. Looked up from germline, CDR1 is SGHAT and CDR2 is FQNNGV. The DNA for the CDR3 is TGTGCCAGCAGCTTAAGCCTTGGCAACTCTGGAAACACCATATATTTT. Protein product: CASSLSLGNSGNTIYF.

The chain employs TRBV30 and TRBJ1-5; D unclear. Trimming removed 5 bases at V and 3 bases at J, with 11 bases between. The germline V gene encodes CDR1 GTSNPN and CDR2 SVGIG (reference sequence). CDR3 length: 13 amino acids. CDR3 in amino acids: CAWASNDNQPQHF. DNA of the CDR3: TGTGCCTGGGCTTCAAATGACAATCAGCCCCAGCATTTT.

The V gene is TRBV5-8, the J gene TRBJ1-5, with 9 positions matching TRBD1. Trimming at V came to 4 bases and at J to 1 base, leaving 6 bases not matched to a gene. The CDR3 sequence is 16 residues long. Germline V gives CDR1 SGHTS, CDR2 YDEGEE. CDR3 DNA: TGTGCCAGCAGCCCGGACAGGGGAGTAAGCAATCAGCCCCAGCATTTT. It is translated as CASSPDRGVSNQPQHF. The full variable domain, with the rest looked up from reference TRBV5-8 and TRBJ1-5, is EAGVTQSPTHLIKTRGQQATLRCSPISGHTSVYWYQQALGLGLQFLLWYDEGEERNRGNFPPRFSGRQFPNYSSELNVNALELEDSALYLCASSPDRGVSNQPQHFGDGTRLSIL.

This chain joins TRBV29-1 and TRBJ2-1; possible D gene TRBD2, 5 bases. CDR3 length: 15 residues. The germline gives CDR1 SQVTM, CDR2 ANQGSEA. The ends were cut back, 0 bases at V and 5 bases at J, with 14 bases in the middle. The CDR3 DNA is TGCAGCGTTGAAGATGAGGGCAGAACAAACAATGAGCAGTTCTTC. Translated, it gives CSVEDEGRTNNEQFF.

This chain joins TRBV5-1 and TRBJ2-2; D possibly matches TRBD1 or TRBD2 (5 bases each). This CDR3 region has 13 residues. From germline, CDR1 is SGHRS and CDR2 YFSETQ. With 3 bases removed from V and 7 bases from J, the gap between germline ends came to 10 bases. The CDR3 region is CASSSTGGGELFF. The DNA of the CDR3 is TGCGCCAGCAGCTCCACAGGAGGCGGGGAGCTGTTTTTT.

The chain has TRBV5-1 and TRBJ2-7, with a possible D match to TRBD2 (6 bases). Looked up from germline, CDR1 is SGHRS and CDR2 is YFSETQ. This CDR3 spans 15 amino acids. The V and J ends lost 4 bases and 5 bases respectively, with 19 bases between them. The CDR3 is CASSDGSLPRDEQYF. CDR3 in DNA: TGCGCCAGCAGCGACGGGAGCCTCCCGAGGGACGAGCAGTACTTC.

The rearrangement joins TRBV9 to TRBJ2-3, with D possibly being TRBD2 (6 bases). The germline V gene has CDR1 SGDLS and CDR2 YYNGEE. V was pared by 4 bases and J by 3 bases, with 18 bases between. This CDR3 has 16 amino acids. This CDR3 reads CASSPTRSEHTDTQYF. CDR3 bases: TGTGCCAGCAGCCCGACTAGGTCGGAACATACAGATACGCAGTATTTT.

This chain joins TRBV11-3 and TRBJ2-7; D not resolved. V dropped 5 bases and J dropped 2 bases, with 4 bases sitting between them. This CDR3 region has 11 residues. Per the germline V gene, CDR1 is SGHNT and CDR2 is YENEEA. CDR3 nucleotides: TGTGCCAGCAGCCACACCTACGAGCAGTACTTC. Translating gives CASSHTYEQYF.

The J gene is TRBJ2-5, the V gene TRBV2, with D uncertain. The CDR3 runs 13 residues. Germline assignment: CDR1 SNHLY and CDR2 FYNNEI. Trimming shortened V by 4 bases and J by 2 bases, and 8 bases separated the two germline ends. The CDR3 DNA reads as TGTGCCAGCAGTGCTTCGTCACAAGAGACCCAGTACTTC. This sequence encodes CASSASSQETQYF.

Notes on this clone: The sample carries other DNA sequences with the same CDR3. The chain uses TRBV2 and TRBJ2-2; the D is unclear. This CDR3 has 14 residues. Per the germline V gene, CDR1 is SNHLY and CDR2 is FYNNEI. The V end was cut by 6 bases, the J end by 1 base, with 9 bases between. The CDR3 nucleotides read TGTGCCAGCAGCGTACAAGGGAACACCGGGGAGCTGTTTTTT. Its translation is CASSVQGNTGELFF.

The chain carries TRBV10-3 and TRBJ1-2; the match to TRBD1 covers 8 bases. Looked up from germline, CDR1 is ENHRY and CDR2 is SYGVKD. The J segment lost 4 bases and the V segment lost 2 bases, leaving 9 bases of the junction unmatched. The CDR3 extends over 16 amino acids. The CDR3 DNA reads TGTGCCATCAGTGAGACGGACAGGGCTAACAGCTATGGCTACACCTTC. Protein sequence: CAISETDRANSYGYTF.

The chain joins TRBV10-3 to TRBJ1-6; tentative D call: TRBD1 (6 bases). V was clipped by 11 bases and J by 5 bases, with 16 bases between them. The germline V gene has CDR1 ENHRY and CDR2 SYGVKD. The CDR3 has 14 residues. Here the CDR3 DNA reads TGTGCCGCCGCCTGGGGGGGCGATAATTCACCCCTCCACTTT. It encodes CAAAWGGDNSPLHF.

This rearrangement joins TRBV7-2 to TRBJ2-5; no firm D call. This CDR3 has 12 amino acids. The V end was cut by 4 bases, the J end by 7 bases, with 10 bases between. Germline CDR1 reads SGHTA; CDR2 reads FQGNSA. This CDR3 reads CASSYRWGTQYF. DNA of the CDR3: TGTGCCAGCAGCTATCGTTGGGGGACCCAGTACTTC.

The V and J genes are TRBV27 and TRBJ1-6; TRBD1 agrees at 9 bases. Germline V gene sequence: CDR1 MNHEY, CDR2 SMNVEV (reference sequence). This CDR3 is 15 amino acids long. V was pared by 0 bases and J by 6 bases, with 0 bases of the junction left unmatched. In nucleotides, the CDR3 is TGTGCCAGCAGTTTATCGGACAGGGGTAATTCACCCCTCCACTTT. Its protein is CASSLSDRGNSPLHF.

The chain couples TRBV6-5 to TRBJ2-7; D might be TRBD1 (6 bases). Germline CDR1 MNHEY, CDR2 SVGAGI. V dropped 4 bases and J dropped 6 bases, with 13 bases sitting between them. This CDR3 spans 13 amino acids. The CDR3 protein is CASSSALRGEQYF. The CDR3 DNA reads TGTGCCAGCAGTTCCGCGCTCAGGGGCGAGCAGTACTTC.

The CDR3 DNA is TGTGCCAGCAGCATCCGGGACAGGGACACCGGGGAGCTGTTTTTT. Its protein product is CASSIRDRDTGELFF. The chain combines TRBV5-4 with TRBJ2-2, with 9 bases that match TRBD1. Per germline, CDR1 SGHNT and CDR2 YYREEE (reference sequence). Trimming removed 4 bases from V and 3 bases from J; junction bases left unmatched: 4. The CDR3 runs to 15 residues.

The gene calls are TRBV2 and TRBJ2-2; 8 bases fit TRBD2. V shed 7 bases and J 0 bases; nucleotides not matched to a gene: 1. This CDR3 comprises 14 residues. Germline V gives CDR1 SNHLY, CDR2 FYNNEI. The CDR3 region has the DNA TGTGCCAGCATGACTAGCGCGAACACCGGGGAGCTGTTTTTT. This translates into CASMTSANTGELFF.

V and J are TRBV7-2 and TRBJ2-2, with 9 bases lining up with TRBD1. Trimming at V came to 5 bases and at J to 6 bases, leaving 4 bases not matched to a gene. This CDR3 is built from 14 residues. Germline CDR1 and CDR2: SGHTA and FQGNSA. CDR3 sequence reads: CASSAQGAAGELFF. In DNA, the CDR3 is TGTGCCAGCAGCGCACAGGGGGCCGCCGGGGAGCTGTTTTTT.

Notes on this clone: This same CDR3 is encoded by further DNA sequences in the sample. The V call is TRBV6-6, the J call TRBJ2-6; D unclear. V lost 0 bases and J 2 bases, leaving 5 bases between the germline ends. The CDR3 loop spans 15 amino acids. The germline V gene has CDR1 MNHNY and CDR2 SVGAGI (reference sequence). The DNA of the CDR3 is TGTGCCAGCAGTTACTCAAGGGCTGGGGCCAACGTCCTGACTTTC. It encodes CASSYSRAGANVLTF.

The gene calls are TRBV7-9 and TRBJ1-4, with D possibly TRBD1 on 6 matching bases. V lost 5 bases to trimming and J lost 8 bases, with 15 bases between them. The CDR3 consists of 14 residues. CDR1 is SEHNR, CDR2 FQNEAQ, per germline (reference sequence). Here the CDR3 DNA reads TGTGCCAGCAGCCGCCGGGGGGGCTTAGAAAAACTGTTTTTT. Residues: CASSRRGGLEKLFF.

In this sample, this clone turned up once. This chain links TRBV29-1 with TRBJ2-5; 8 bases align to TRBD1. The germline V gene encodes CDR1 SQVTM and CDR2 ANQGSEA. This CDR3 contains 14 residues. V dropped 8 bases and J dropped 5; count of bases not matched to a gene: 13. CDR3 nucleotides: TGCAGCCTTAGCTTGACAGGGGTGGGCGAGACCCAGTACTTC. Its translation is CSLSLTGVGETQYF.

This sequence joins TRBV15 and TRBJ2-6; D not resolved. Deletions cut 7 bases from V and 0 bases from J, with 7 bases between. The V gene's germline CDR1 is LNHNV and CDR2 YYDKDF (reference sequence). The CDR3 covers 14 residues. The CDR3: CATNGDSGANVLTF. The CDR3, as DNA: TGTGCCACCAATGGTGACTCTGGGGCCAACGTCCTGACTTTC.